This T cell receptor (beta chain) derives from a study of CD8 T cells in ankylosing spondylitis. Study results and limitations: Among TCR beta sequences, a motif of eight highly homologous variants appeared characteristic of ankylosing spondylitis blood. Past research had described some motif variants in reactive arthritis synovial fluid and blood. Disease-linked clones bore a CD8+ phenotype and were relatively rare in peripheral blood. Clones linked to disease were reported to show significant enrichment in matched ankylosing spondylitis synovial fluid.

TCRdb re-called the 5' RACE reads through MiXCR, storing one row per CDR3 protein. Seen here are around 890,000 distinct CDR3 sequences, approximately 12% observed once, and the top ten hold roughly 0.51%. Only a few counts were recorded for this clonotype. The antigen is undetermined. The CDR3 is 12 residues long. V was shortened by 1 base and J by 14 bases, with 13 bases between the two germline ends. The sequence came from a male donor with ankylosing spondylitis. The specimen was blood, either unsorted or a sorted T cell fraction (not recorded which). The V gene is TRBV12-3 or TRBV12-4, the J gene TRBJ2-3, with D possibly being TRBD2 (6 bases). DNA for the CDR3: TGTGCCAGCAGTTTAGTGCGGGGAATCAGGTATTTT. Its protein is CASSLVRGIRYF.